This TCR beta chain comes out of a study of beta chain features in type 1 diabetes (dated by TCRdb to the late 2010s). With respect to the entire study: Mean age, gender distribution, total cell number and subset yield were not different between patients and healthy donors. Across all samples, some 99 million sorted cells were examined, and cell number per subset correlated strongly with RNA yield. The study compared TCRB repertoires of sorted circulating CD4+ T cell subsets between recently diagnosed type 1 diabetes patients and matched healthy donors. Regulatory and stem cell-like memory subsets were obtained from only 8 patients and roughly eight healthy donors, while naive and central memory subsets were obtained from all 30 or so donors. Study-wide conclusions, independent of this receptor: A moderate but significant shortening of TCRB CDR3 length was observed in type 1 diabetes patients in all four CD4+ subsets. Because cDNA was sequenced instead of genomic DNA, activated cells with high expression could be over-represented, although the groups did not differ in activation or CD3 levels. The naive, central memory and regulatory TCRB repertoires appeared to resemble one another more closely among patients than among healthy donors. At VDJ recombination sites, type 1 diabetes patients had fewer insertions and more deleted nucleotides, which implies abnormalities in thymic rearrangement. Shorter templates might be favored by PCR, yet because patient and control samples were amplified and corrected together, any such skew would affect both groups equally. Only small numbers of individuals were included in the HLA sub-analyses, which left unresolved whether HLA type had any influence on TCRB rearrangement.

The table lists this clone with a few counts. What antigen it recognizes has not been identified. One base away there is no much larger clone; base qualities are not given. All of the isolated RNA was reverse transcribed with the High Capacity cDNA Reverse Transcription Kit, so expressed TCRB transcripts were sequenced. Deep immunoSEQ sequencing was applied to naive, central memory and regulatory T cell samples, giving an average of approximately 3.8 million total reads per sample. Sorted cells were lysed in RLT buffer and RNA was extracted with DNase-treated RNeasy Micro or Mini kits, depending on cell number. To prevent cross-contamination, each cell subset was processed individually, whereas patient and healthy donor samples were processed jointly. The immunoSEQ multiplex PCR was used to amplify TCRB sequences from cDNA, generating 87-bp fragments that spanned the CDR3 region. Sequencing of the amplicons was done on the Illumina HiSeq platform. In the paper's pipeline: PCR bias was computationally corrected using synthetic template baselines, reads within Hamming distance 2 were collapsed, and singletons that could not be merged were discarded. Reads were aligned to IMGT to assign V, D and J genes, CDR3 length, and insertions or deletions at six rearrangement sites. Within each subset, clonotype counts were normalized to sorted cell number, and only after that were true diversity and Gini coefficients computed with the tcR R package. The overlap coefficient, calculated on TCRB nucleotide sequences, was used to measure repertoire sharing. As a proxy for the pre-selection repertoire, out-of-frame TCRB sequences from naive cells were analyzed. Imported from immuneACCESS, the table was reduced by TCRdb to in-frame sequences with V and J called. These copies leave out some clones; in studies compared against another copy, an unresolved V gene accounts for under half, and the cause of the remainder is not known. The DNA gave D and trimming, while V, J and clone size come from that table. The sample includes around 360,000 clones, with roughly 13% observed a single time. Clones ranked in the top ten supply 0.0095% to 0.013% of the sample.

From each donor, a single peripheral blood sample of roughly 0.11 L on average was drawn into heparinised tubes. A BD FACSAria II and a panel including CD45RO, CCR7, CD25, CD127, CD95 and CD27 were used to sort naive, central memory, regulatory and stem cell-like memory CD4+ T cells. Every sorted population had a purity above 95%. Right away, PBMCs were isolated by Lymphoprep density gradient centrifugation and were stained directly, with no culture step. Samples were stained and sorted in pairs, with one healthy donor and one patient per experiment, so that batch effects were minimized. The CDR3 contains 15 residues, cysteine and phenylalanine counted. This entry keeps only the CDR3 DNA: 45 bases, framed from base 1. V loses 0 bases of germline sequence and J loses 2 bases, and the interval between the two ends is 14 bases. The germline V gene yields SQVTM for CDR1 and ANQGSEA for CDR2.

What was sequenced was naive CD4+ T cells from blood. Taken with the paper, the label for cell subset or site translates to: true naive CD4+ T cells. The sequence links TRBV29-1 to TRBJ2-7; a confident D gene designation cannot be given. The TCR was taken from a woman aged 18 to 35 with type 1 diabetes. The CDR3 here reads CSVEDQWQKPYEQYF. In nucleotides, the sequence is TGCAGCGTTGAAGATCAGTGGCAGAAACCCTACGAGCAGTACTTC.